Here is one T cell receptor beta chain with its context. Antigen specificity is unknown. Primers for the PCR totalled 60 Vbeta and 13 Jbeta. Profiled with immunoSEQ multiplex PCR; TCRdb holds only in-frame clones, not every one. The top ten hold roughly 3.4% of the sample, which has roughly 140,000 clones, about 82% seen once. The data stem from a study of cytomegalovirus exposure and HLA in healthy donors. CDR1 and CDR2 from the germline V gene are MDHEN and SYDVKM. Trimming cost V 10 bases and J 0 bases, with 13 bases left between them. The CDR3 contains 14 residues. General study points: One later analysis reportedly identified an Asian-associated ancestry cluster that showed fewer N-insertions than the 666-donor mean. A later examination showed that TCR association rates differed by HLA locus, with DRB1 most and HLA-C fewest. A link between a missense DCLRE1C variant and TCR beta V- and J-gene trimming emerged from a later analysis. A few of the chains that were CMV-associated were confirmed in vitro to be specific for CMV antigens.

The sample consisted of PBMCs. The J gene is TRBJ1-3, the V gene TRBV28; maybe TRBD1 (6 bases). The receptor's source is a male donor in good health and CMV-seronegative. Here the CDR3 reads CATIQGFSGNTIYF. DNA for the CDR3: TGTGCCACCATACAGGGTTTCTCTGGAAACACCATATATTTT.